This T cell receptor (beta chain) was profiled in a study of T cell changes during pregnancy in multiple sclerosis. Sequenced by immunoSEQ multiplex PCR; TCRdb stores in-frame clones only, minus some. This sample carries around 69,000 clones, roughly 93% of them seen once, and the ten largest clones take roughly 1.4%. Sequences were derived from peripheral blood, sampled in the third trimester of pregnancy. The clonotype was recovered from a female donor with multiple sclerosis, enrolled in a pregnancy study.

In DNA form, the CDR3 reads TGTGCCACCAGCTCCCCTCCCGCGGGGGAATCACCCCTCCACTTT. It specifies CATSSPPAGESPLHF. J is TRBJ1-6 and V is TRBV15; tentatively, D is TRBD1 (5 bases). Between the trimmed V and J ends, which lost 5 bases and 10 bases, there was a span of 18 bases. Germline V lookup: CDR1 LNHNV, CDR2 YYDKDF (reference sequence). The length of the CDR3 is 15 residues.